A single sample is the source of the 29 T cell receptor beta chains below, sequenced in a study of breast tumors, draining lymph nodes, adjacent tissues (dated by TCRdb to 2015 to 2016). Receptor amplification or capture employed multiplex PCR. The instrument was an Illumina HiSeq 2000. TCRdb handled the public reads itself, with Q25 trimming in fastp and clone calling in MiXCR, and kept productive beta chains. All rows with the same CDR3 protein become a single entry with the most common DNA and genes. The sample profile shows over 10,000 distinct CDR3 sequences; 60% to 75% of them were found once. Of the sample, about 45% is held by the ten largest clones. Material: tumor-adjacent breast tissue. The source is a female donor with breast cancer. Some clones in this sample may be carry-over from other donors' samples.

This clonotype appeared once. CDR3 in DNA: TGCAGTGCTAAGATAGCGGGAGCGAGCACAGATACGCAGTATTTT. It specifies CSAKIAGASTDTQYF. This chain connects TRBV20-1 to TRBJ2-3, with 9 bases that match TRBD2. Germline loops: CDR1 DFQATT, CDR2 SNEGSKA (reference sequence). There are 15 residues in the CDR3. V was pared by 4 bases and J by 0 bases, with 5 bases of the junction left unmatched.

This clonotype was counted ten times or more. CDR3 in amino acids: CASSGQGATEQYF. The CDR3 bases are TGTGCCAGCAGCGGACAGGGGGCAACAGAGCAGTACTTC. The chain couples TRBV11-2 to TRBJ2-7; 11 nucleotides agree with TRBD1. There are 13 residues in the CDR3. Germline V lookup: CDR1 SGHAT, CDR2 FQNNGV. Losses at the gene ends were 5 bases for V and 7 bases for J; bases not matched to a gene: 4.

Concerning this clonotype itself: One end of the junction is discordant with germline, which a read error may explain. The chain employs TRBV30 and TRBJ1-6; no clear D. The CDR3 consists of 13 residues. Germline V gene data show CDR1 as GTSNPN and CDR2 as SVGIG (reference sequence). Here the CDR3 reads CAWGPGYNSPLHF. The CDR3 region has the DNA TGTGCCTGGGGGCCCGGGTATAACTCACCCCTCCACTTT.

This clonotype was found many times. The chain links TRBV20-1 to TRBJ2-5; perhaps TRBD2 as D (6 bases). Between the trimmed V and J ends, which lost 1 base and 5 bases, there was a span of 20 bases. This CDR3 spans 16 amino acids. CDR1 is DFQATT, CDR2 SNEGSKA, per germline (reference sequence). CDR3 nucleotides: TGCAGTGCTAGAGGATCGGAGGGCCTCACCCCCGAGACCCAGTACTTC. This sequence encodes CSARGSEGLTPETQYF.

This clonotype was observed a single time. Possible read error: a much larger clone is one base away. The chain recombines TRBV14 with TRBJ2-4; 7 positions match TRBD1. CDR3 length: 13 residues. Per the germline V gene, CDR1 is SGHDN and CDR2 is FVKESK. The V segment lost 5 bases and the J segment 9 bases; nucleotides outside the gene matches: 7. In DNA, the CDR3 is TGTGCCAGCAGCAAAAGCCCAGGGGGCATTCAGTACTTC. Protein product: CASSKSPGGIQYF.

This clonotype is labeled medium-sized. The chain links TRBV6-6 to TRBJ1-6; no firm D call. Per the germline V gene, CDR1 is MNHNY and CDR2 is SVGAGI (reference sequence). CDR3 length equals 14 residues. V lost 1 base, J lost 7 bases, and 8 bases lay in between. The CDR3, as DNA: TGTGCCAGCAGTTACTGGGGAGGGAATTCACCCCTCCACTTT. Its protein product is CASSYWGGNSPLHF.

The chain employs TRBV6-5 and TRBJ1-3; D may be TRBD1 (6 bases). V lost 0 bases to trimming and J lost 3 bases, with 9 bases between them. The CDR3 length is 15 residues. The germline V gene has CDR1 MNHEY and CDR2 SVGAGI. CDR3 residues: CASSYSQGIGNTIYF. The CDR3 DNA is TGTGCCAGCAGTTACTCACAGGGTATTGGAAACACCATATATTTT.

The chain employs TRBV2 and TRBJ1-4; D is perhaps TRBD1 (5 bases). V was pared by 7 bases and J by 6 bases, with 18 bases between. Germline V CDR1 and CDR2: SNHLY, FYNNEI. The CDR3 covers 15 residues. The CDR3 spells CASMGGGAADEKLFF. As DNA, the CDR3 is TGTGCCAGCATGGGGGGAGGGGCAGCGGATGAAAAACTGTTTTTT.

J is TRBJ2-5 and V is TRBV20-1; unclear D gene. With 4 bases removed from V and 2 bases from J, the gap between germline ends came to 5 bases. Germline assignment: CDR1 DFQATT and CDR2 SNEGSKA (reference sequence). CDR3 length equals 11 residues. Here the CDR3 DNA reads TGCAGTGCTACTGATCAAGAGACCCAGTACTTC. Residues: CSATDQETQYF.

By share of the sample, this clonotype is medium-sized. This chain uses TRBV4-2 with TRBJ1-5; a weak D match, TRBD1 (5 bases). CDR1 and CDR2 from the germline V gene are LGHNA and YNFKEQ. The length of the CDR3 is 15 residues. V lost 2 bases and J lost 7, with 15 bases in between. The CDR3 loop reads CASSQSPPGTQPQHF. Written as DNA, the CDR3 is TGTGCCAGCAGCCAATCTCCACCGGGGACCCAGCCCCAGCATTTT.

This chain connects TRBV28 to TRBJ2-1; maybe TRBD1 (7 bases). The germline V and J ends were trimmed by 4 bases and 0 bases, with 10 bases remaining between them. This CDR3 comprises 15 residues. Per the germline V gene, CDR1 is MDHEN and CDR2 is SYDVKM. The CDR3 protein is CASSWGDSSYNEQFF. CDR3 DNA sequence: TGTGCCAGCAGTTGGGGGGACAGCTCCTACAATGAGCAGTTCTTC.

This clonotype occurred once. The V gene is TRBV2, the J gene TRBJ2-5, with 8 bases lining up with TRBD2. Germline V gene data show CDR1 as SNHLY and CDR2 as FYNNEI. V was clipped by 8 bases and J by 7 bases; unmatched bases: 12. The CDR3 loop spans 14 amino acids. The CDR3 nucleotides read TGTGCCAGCGAGAAGGGGGGCGGGAGGACGACCCAGTACTTC. Its protein is CASEKGGGRTTQYF. The whole variable domain, filled in from reference TRBV2 and TRBJ2-5, reads EPEVTQTPSHQVTQMGQEVILRCVPISNHLYFYWYRQILGQKVEFLVSFYNNEISEKSEIFDDQFSVERPDGSNFTLKIRSTKLEDSAMYFCASEKGGGRTTQYFGPGTRLLVL.

This clonotype came up many times. This chain links TRBV2 with TRBJ1-2, with TRBD1 matching 10 bases. There are 14 residues in the CDR3. CDR1 is SNHLY, CDR2 FYNNEI, per germline. Trimming took 7 bases from V and 7 from J; bases not matched to a gene: 9. CDR3 in amino acids: CASNTGTGAFGYTF. CDR3 bases: TGTGCCAGCAACACCGGGACAGGGGCGTTTGGCTACACCTTC.

Details on this clonotype: A junction boundary mismatches the germline segment, possibly from a read error. The gene calls are TRBV2 and TRBJ2-7; D ambiguous. The CDR3 runs to 15 residues. Germline CDR1 reads SNHLY; CDR2 reads FYNNEI. The CDR3 loop is CASSEAPRGSYEQCF. The CDR3 coding sequence is TGTGCCAGCAGTGAGGCCCCGCGCGGCTCCTACGAGCAGTGCTTC.

In DNA form, the CDR3 reads TGTGCCAGCAGCCTGATGGACACAGCTAATTCACCCCTCCACTTT. This codes for CASSLMDTANSPLHF. The chain links TRBV7-3 to TRBJ1-6, with a tentative D call TRBD1 (5 bases). The CDR3 is 15 residues long. V was clipped by 5 bases and J by 6 bases, with 14 bases between them. Germline V gene lookup returns CDR1 SGHTA and CDR2 FQGTGA.

For this clonotype: The junction departs from the called germline gene at one end, perhaps through a read error. For the CDR3, the DNA is TGTGCCAGCAGCCGCTCGGGAGAAAAAGAGACCCAATACTTC. Residues: CASSRSGEKETQYF. V gene TRBV7-9 combines with J gene TRBJ2-5, with a tentative D call TRBD2 (6 bases). The CDR3 covers 14 residues. CDR1 and CDR2 (germline): SEHNR, FQNEAQ (reference sequence).

This chain uses TRBV9 with TRBJ2-5, with TRBD2 identical over 13 bases. V lost 3 bases to trimming and J lost 5 bases; unmatched junction nucleotides: 7. This CDR3 spans 16 amino acids. Germline loops: CDR1 SGDLS, CDR2 YYNGEE. Written as DNA, the CDR3 is TGTGCCAGCAGCGGGTCGACTAGCGGGAGGTCGGAGACCCAGTACTTC. Protein product: CASSGSTSGRSETQYF.

The chain has TRBV3-1 and TRBJ1-2; a possible D gene is TRBD1 (6 bases). V lost 2 bases and J lost 7, with 14 bases in between. Per germline, CDR1 LGHDT and CDR2 YNNKEL (reference sequence). The length of the CDR3 is 14 residues. CDR3 loop: CASSQPGDFTGYTF. As DNA, the CDR3 is TGTGCCAGCAGCCAACCAGGGGACTTTACTGGCTACACCTTC.

This clonotype was seen just once. The junction and the germline gene differ at one end; a read error may be behind it. The chain employs TRBV20-1 and TRBJ2-1; 10 bases line up with TRBD2. CDR1 DFQATT and CDR2 SNEGSKA come from the germline V gene (reference sequence). CDR3 length: 16 amino acids. The CDR3 is CSAALPSGRNYNEQSF. The CDR3 coding sequence is TGCAGTGCTGCCTTACCTAGCGGGAGAAACTACAATGAGCAGTCCTTC.

In this sample, this clonotype turned up a few times. The chain combines TRBV7-9 with TRBJ2-7, with D perhaps matching TRBD2 (6 bases). Trimming stripped 8 bases from V and 0 bases from J, with 11 bases between. CDR3 length equals 13 residues. Germline V gene data show CDR1 as SEHNR and CDR2 as FQNEAQ (reference sequence). The CDR3 DNA sequence: TGTGCCAGCCGGGACTCGCTCTCCTACGAGCAGTACTTC. Its protein is CASRDSLSYEQYF.

This clonotype was detected ten times or more. The chain employs TRBV5-8 and TRBJ2-3; either TRBD1 or TRBD2 may supply D (5 bases each). CDR1 and CDR2 from the germline V gene are SGHTS and YDEGEE. V lost 0 bases and J 2 bases, leaving 13 bases between the germline ends. This CDR3 has 16 residues. In DNA, the CDR3 is TGTGCCAGCAGCTTGGGGCTAGGGGACCCCACAGATACGCAGTATTTT. This translates into CASSLGLGDPTDTQYF.

The V gene is TRBV18, the J gene TRBJ2-7; perhaps TRBD1 as D (6 bases). Germline assignment: CDR1 KGHSH and CDR2 LQKENI. Trimming left V 5 bases short and J 3 bases short, with 14 bases between. CDR3 length: 14 amino acids. CDR3 loop: CASSKGHEDYEQYF. In nucleotides, the CDR3 is TGTGCCAGCTCAAAGGGACATGAGGACTACGAGCAGTACTTC.

The chain recombines TRBV19 with TRBJ1-5, with 7 bases matching TRBD1. CDR1 is LNHDA, CDR2 SQIVND, per germline (reference sequence). The CDR3 has 13 residues. After removal of 5 bases from V and 9 bases from J, the junction contained 7 bases not matched to a gene. CDR3 DNA: TGTGCCAGTAGTGACAGGGTAGGCCGGCCCCAGCATTTT. This translates into CASSDRVGRPQHF. Combining the CDR3 with reference TRBV19 and TRBJ1-5 gives the whole variable domain DGGITQSPKYLFRKEGQNVTLSCEQNLNHDAMYWYRQDPGQGLRLIYYSQIVNDFQKGDIAEGYSVSREKKESFPLTVTSAQKNPTAFYLCASSDRVGRPQHFGDGTRLSIL.

This clonotype ranks as medium-sized. The J gene is TRBJ2-7, the V gene TRBV14, with D unresolved. Germline values: CDR1 SGHDN, CDR2 FVKESK. V was trimmed by 4 bases and J by 5 bases, leaving 15 bases between them. The CDR3 covers 14 residues. The CDR3 nucleotides read TGTGCCAGCAGCCCAAACCTGGGTTTCCACGAGCAGTACTTC. This sequence encodes CASSPNLGFHEQYF. The full variable domain, with the rest looked up from reference TRBV14 and TRBJ2-7, is EAGVTQFPSHSVIEKGQTVTLRCDPISGHDNLYWYRRVMGKEIKFLLHFVKESKQDESGMPNNRFLAERTGGTYSTLKVQPAELEDSGVYFCASSPNLGFHEQYFGPGTRLTVT.

This clonotype was counted at least ten times. The chain joins TRBV6-5 to TRBJ2-5; perhaps TRBD2 as D (9 bases). Germline-derived CDR1 and CDR2 are MNHEY and SVGAGI. CDR3 length: 18 residues. V lost 6 bases, J lost 5 bases, and 28 bases lay in between. CDR3 DNA: TGTGCCAGCAGACGGACAGGGATGATAGCGGGAGTCAGGGAGACCCAGTACTTC. Translated, it gives CASRRTGMIAGVRETQYF.

This clonotype was seen repeatedly, ten times or more. The J gene is TRBJ2-3, the V gene TRBV5-4, with TRBD2 identical over 11 bases. With V trimmed by 7 bases and J by 3 bases, 4 bases remained unmatched. Germline V lookup: CDR1 SGHNT, CDR2 YYREEE (reference sequence). CDR3 size: 14 residues. CDR3 in DNA: TGTGCCAGCGGCTCTAGCGGGAGGACAGATACGCAGTATTTT. It codes for CASGSSGRTDTQYF.

This clonotype was seen a few times. The chain joins TRBV27 to TRBJ2-7; TRBD1 aligns across 10 bases. Germline V gene data show CDR1 as MNHEY and CDR2 as SMNVEV (reference sequence). Trimming at V came to 2 bases and at J to 6 bases, leaving 4 bases not matched to a gene. The CDR3 contains 14 residues. CDR3 in amino acids: CASSLGTGVGEQYF. In DNA form, the CDR3 reads TGTGCCAGCAGTTTAGGGACAGGGGTCGGCGAGCAGTACTTC.

This clonotype was seen many times. V is TRBV6-2 or TRBV6-3 and J is TRBJ2-7; the D gene could be TRBD1 or TRBD2 (5 bases each). The CDR3 loop spans 16 amino acids. With 5 bases removed from V and 4 bases from J, the gap between germline ends came to 21 bases. Germline lookup yields CDR1 MNHEY and CDR2 SVGEGT. The CDR3 DNA reads as TGTGCCAGCAGTATCCGCCCCGGGGCAGGGTGGTACGAGCAGTACTTC. As protein: CASSIRPGAGWYEQYF.

The DNA for the CDR3 is TGCAGCGTTGCAACCGATTACGAGCAGTACTTC. It translates to CSVATDYEQYF. The chain couples TRBV29-1 to TRBJ2-7; no reliable D call. Germline V gene sequence: CDR1 SQVTM, CDR2 ANQGSEA. The CDR3 length is 11 residues. The V end lost 4 bases, the J end lost 4 bases, and 8 bases lay between the germline ends.